This TCR beta chain appears in the sequencing data of a study of cytomegalovirus exposure and HLA in healthy donors. Comments on this clone: Its antigen is unidentified.

The primer mix had 60 Vbeta and 13 Jbeta primers. The data were produced by immunoSEQ multiplex PCR, yet TCRdb's version contains in-frame clones alone and is incomplete. The sample consists of fewer than 200,000 clones, roughly 86% of them appearing once. Per the germline V gene, CDR1 is SGHTS and CDR2 is YDEGEE. There are 16 residues in the CDR3. Trimming removed 3 bases from V and 3 bases from J; junction bases left unmatched: 9. Findings and caveats of the study: Associated with cytomegalovirus, according to the listing, were 150 to 200 TCR beta chains. An apparent linkage of common viral pathogens to several of the most significant clusters emerged in a later analysis. By HLA locus, TCR association rates varied in a later analysis, with DRB1 showing the most and HLA-C the fewest.

The V call is TRBV5-8, the J call TRBJ2-1; 7 nucleotides align to TRBD2. Sample: PBMCs. The receptor was derived from a man between 35 and 55 years old in good health and CMV-seropositive. CDR3 sequence reads: CASSSLASGDYNEQFF. CDR3 nucleotide sequence: TGTGCCAGCAGCTCTCTGGCTAGCGGCGACTACAATGAGCAGTTCTTC.